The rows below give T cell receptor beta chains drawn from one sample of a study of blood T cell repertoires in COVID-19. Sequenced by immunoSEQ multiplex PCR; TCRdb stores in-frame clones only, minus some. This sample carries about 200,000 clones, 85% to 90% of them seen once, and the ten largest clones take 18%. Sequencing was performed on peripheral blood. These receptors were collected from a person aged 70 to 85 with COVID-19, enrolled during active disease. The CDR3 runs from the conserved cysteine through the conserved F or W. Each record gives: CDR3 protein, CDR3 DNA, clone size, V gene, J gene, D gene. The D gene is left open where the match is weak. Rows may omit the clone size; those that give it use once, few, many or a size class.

CDR3: CASSLGTGRYEQYF
DNA: TGTGCCAGCAGCTTGGGGACAGGCAGATACGAGCAGTACTTC
size: NA
V: TRBV5-4
J: TRBJ2-7
D: TRBD1

CDR3: CASSQRGRAGELFF
DNA: TGCGCCAGCAGCCAAAGAGGCCGAGCCGGGGAGCTGTTTTTT
size: few
V: TRBV4-3
J: TRBJ2-2
D: NA

CDR3: CASSPGQTKGGYTF
DNA: TGTGCCAGCAGCCCCGGACAGACCAAAGGGGGCTACACCTTC
size: NA
V: TRBV7-9
J: TRBJ1-2
D: NA

CDR3: CASSPTLAGGVNEQFF
DNA: TGTGCCAGCTCACCAACGCTAGCGGGGGGGGTCAATGAGCAGTTCTTC
size: once
V: TRBV18
J: TRBJ2-1
D: TRBD2

CDR3: CASRHEGVWAFF
DNA: TGTGCCAGCAGGCACGAGGGAGTGTGGGCTTTCTTT
size: once
V: TRBV2
J: TRBJ1-1
D: NA

CDR3: CASSFVSSSRGLEHNEQFF
DNA: TGTGCCAGCAGTTTTGTTTCGTCGTCTAGGGGTCTCGAACACAATGAGCAGTTCTTC
size: NA
V: TRBV28
J: TRBJ2-1
D: NA

CDR3: CATSRGSTTDTQYF
DNA: TGTGCCACCAGCAGAGGGAGCACGACAGATACGCAGTATTTT
size: NA
V: TRBV15
J: TRBJ2-3
D: NA

CDR3: CASSQDPPGGSGYGYTF
DNA: TGCGCCAGCAGCCAAGATCCGCCAGGGGGTAGTGGCTATGGCTACACCTTC
size: NA
V: TRBV4-3
J: TRBJ1-2
D: TRBD1

CDR3: CAASDLWASAQYF
DNA: TGTGCCGCCAGTGATTTGTGGGCTAGCGCGCAGTATTTT
size: NA
V: TRBV24-1
J: TRBJ2-3
D: NA

CDR3: CASRELHYSNQPQHF
DNA: TGTGCCAGTAGGGAGCTACATTATAGCAATCAGCCCCAGCATTTT
size: once
V: TRBV19
J: TRBJ1-5
D: NA

CDR3: CASSPSGQPDGEQYF
DNA: TGTGCCAGCAGCCCTTCAGGACAGCCCGACGGTGAGCAGTATTTT
size: NA
V: TRBV7-2
J: TRBJ2-3
D: NA

CDR3: CASSQARGPNSPLHF
DNA: TGTGCCAGCAGCCAAGCTAGGGGTCCTAATTCACCCCTCCACTTT
size: NA
V: TRBV3-1/TRBV3-2
J: TRBJ1-6
D: NA